Following are 12 T cell receptor beta chains from one sample sequenced in a study of STAT5B mutations in CD4+ large granular lymphocyte leukemia. TCRdb's copy holds only in-frame clones and misses some; the assay was immunoSEQ multiplex PCR. The sample lists around 47,000 clones; about 80% were seen once. Sequences were obtained from CD4+ T cells from blood buffy coats. The receptors come from a human donor in good health.

This clone came up once. The chain links TRBV6-1 to TRBJ1-3; unclear D gene. CDR1 is MNHNS, CDR2 SASEGT, per germline. Between the trimmed V and J ends, which lost 7 bases and 2 bases, there was a span of 9 bases. The CDR3 is 13 amino acids. CDR3: CASTIQTGNTIYF. In nucleotides, the CDR3 is TGTGCCAGCACAATTCAAACTGGAAACACCATATATTTT.

The rearrangement links TRBV18 to TRBJ1-2; D is uncertain. Trimming cost V 6 bases and J 3 bases, with 8 bases left between them. CDR1 is KGHSH and CDR2 is LQKENI in the germline V gene. The CDR3 length is 12 residues. The CDR3 region is CASSLEHYGYTF. The CDR3, as DNA: TGTGCCAGCTCCCTTGAGCACTATGGCTACACCTTC.

The table lists this clone with a few counts. This sequence joins TRBV7-9 and TRBJ1-1; D is perhaps TRBD1 (6 bases). The CDR3 contains 14 residues. Germline V gene lookup returns CDR1 SEHNR and CDR2 FQNEAQ (reference sequence). V shed 5 bases and J shed 4 bases, with 14 bases lying between them. The CDR3 coding sequence is TGTGCCAGCAGCAGGACAGTCGGAGGCACTGAAGCTTTCTTT. As protein: CASSRTVGGTEAFF.

V usage is TRBV29-1 and J usage is TRBJ1-4, with D hard to call. There are 13 residues in the CDR3. CDR1 SQVTM and CDR2 ANQGSEA come from the germline V gene. With 0 bases removed from V and 4 bases from J, the gap between germline ends came to 6 bases. The CDR3 spells CSVEERFNEKLFF. The CDR3 nucleotides are TGCAGCGTTGAAGAACGTTTTAATGAAAAACTGTTTTTT.

The J gene is TRBJ2-1, the V gene TRBV11-2; TRBD1 matches 9 bases. V dropped 1 base and J dropped 0; count of bases not matched to a gene: 7. This CDR3 has 18 residues. The germline V gene has CDR1 SGHAT and CDR2 FQNNGV. This CDR3 reads CASSLVGQGTLSYNEQFF. In nucleotides, the CDR3 is TGTGCCAGCAGCTTAGTAGGACAGGGGACCCTCTCCTACAATGAGCAGTTCTTC.

This clone was recorded once. The chain carries TRBV7-9 and TRBJ2-2; D might be TRBD2 (7 bases). Per the germline V gene, CDR1 is SEHNR and CDR2 is FQNEAQ (reference sequence). The germline V and J ends were trimmed by 6 bases and 3 bases, with 20 bases remaining between them. This CDR3 has 17 residues. Here the CDR3 DNA reads TGTGCCAGCAGGCTTAGGACCGGGGGGCTTCACACCGGGGAGCTGTTTTTT. As protein: CASRLRTGGLHTGELFF. Drawing the rest from reference TRBV7-9 and TRBJ2-2, the complete variable domain is DTGVSQNPRHKITKRGQNVTFRCDPISEHNRLYWYRQTLGQGPEFLTYFQNEAQLEKSRLLSDRFSAERPKGSFSTLEIQRTEQGDSAMYLCASRLRTGGLHTGELFFGEGSRLTVL.

This chain uses TRBV29-1 with TRBJ2-3; tentatively, D is TRBD1 (6 bases). The V and J ends lost 4 bases and 2 bases respectively, with 19 bases between them. This CDR3 is built from 16 residues. The germline V gene encodes CDR1 SQVTM and CDR2 ANQGSEA. CDR3 nucleotides: TGCAGCGTTGCAGCCCGGGGACACTCCACCACAGATACGCAGTATTTT. Protein: CSVAARGHSTTDTQYF.

This chain uses TRBV11-2 with TRBJ1-1; TRBD1 matches at 9 bases. The CDR3 length is 12 residues. Germline CDR1 and CDR2: SGHAT and FQNNGV. Losses at the gene ends were 5 bases for V and 9 bases for J; bases not matched to a gene: 4. The CDR3 spells CASSTDRGKAFF. The CDR3 coding sequence is TGTGCCAGCAGCACGGACAGGGGAAAAGCTTTCTTT.

V is TRBV5-1 and J is TRBJ2-7; 7 nucleotides align to TRBD1. The CDR3 has 14 residues. V lost 0 bases to trimming and J lost 5 bases; unmatched junction nucleotides: 5. Germline CDR1 reads SGHRS; CDR2 reads YFSETQ. The CDR3 sequence: CASSLGQGFDEQYF. The CDR3 DNA follows: TGCGCCAGCAGCTTGGGACAGGGTTTTGACGAGCAGTACTTC.

Only a few counts were recorded for this clone. The chain links TRBV4-1 to TRBJ2-1, with TRBD1 matching over 7 bases. The length of the CDR3 is 17 residues. The germline gives CDR1 MGHRA, CDR2 YSYEKL. V shed 3 bases and J 10 bases; nucleotides not matched to a gene: 18. CDR3 coding DNA: TGCGCCAGCAGCCACCGGTCGGCAGGGGGATTGGGCGGCGAGCAGTTCTTC. Its protein is CASSHRSAGGLGGEQFF.

The chain is built from TRBV11-2 and TRBJ1-3; maybe TRBD1 (6 bases). The CDR3 spans 15 residues. V lost 0 bases to trimming and J lost 3 bases, with 9 bases between them. The germline gives CDR1 SGHAT, CDR2 FQNNGV. The CDR3 nucleotides are TGTGCCAGCAGCTTAGAGGGGGCGAGTGGAAACACCATATATTTT. It yields the protein CASSLEGASGNTIYF.

This rearrangement joins TRBV4-1 to TRBJ1-1; possible D gene TRBD1, 5 bases. The germline V and J ends were trimmed by 6 bases and 1 base, with 9 bases remaining between them. Germline V gene data show CDR1 as MGHRA and CDR2 as YSYEKL. The CDR3 extends over 13 amino acids. The CDR3 sequence: CASSRGPNTEAFF. In DNA form, the CDR3 reads TGCGCCAGCAGTCGGGGACCGAACACTGAAGCTTTCTTT.